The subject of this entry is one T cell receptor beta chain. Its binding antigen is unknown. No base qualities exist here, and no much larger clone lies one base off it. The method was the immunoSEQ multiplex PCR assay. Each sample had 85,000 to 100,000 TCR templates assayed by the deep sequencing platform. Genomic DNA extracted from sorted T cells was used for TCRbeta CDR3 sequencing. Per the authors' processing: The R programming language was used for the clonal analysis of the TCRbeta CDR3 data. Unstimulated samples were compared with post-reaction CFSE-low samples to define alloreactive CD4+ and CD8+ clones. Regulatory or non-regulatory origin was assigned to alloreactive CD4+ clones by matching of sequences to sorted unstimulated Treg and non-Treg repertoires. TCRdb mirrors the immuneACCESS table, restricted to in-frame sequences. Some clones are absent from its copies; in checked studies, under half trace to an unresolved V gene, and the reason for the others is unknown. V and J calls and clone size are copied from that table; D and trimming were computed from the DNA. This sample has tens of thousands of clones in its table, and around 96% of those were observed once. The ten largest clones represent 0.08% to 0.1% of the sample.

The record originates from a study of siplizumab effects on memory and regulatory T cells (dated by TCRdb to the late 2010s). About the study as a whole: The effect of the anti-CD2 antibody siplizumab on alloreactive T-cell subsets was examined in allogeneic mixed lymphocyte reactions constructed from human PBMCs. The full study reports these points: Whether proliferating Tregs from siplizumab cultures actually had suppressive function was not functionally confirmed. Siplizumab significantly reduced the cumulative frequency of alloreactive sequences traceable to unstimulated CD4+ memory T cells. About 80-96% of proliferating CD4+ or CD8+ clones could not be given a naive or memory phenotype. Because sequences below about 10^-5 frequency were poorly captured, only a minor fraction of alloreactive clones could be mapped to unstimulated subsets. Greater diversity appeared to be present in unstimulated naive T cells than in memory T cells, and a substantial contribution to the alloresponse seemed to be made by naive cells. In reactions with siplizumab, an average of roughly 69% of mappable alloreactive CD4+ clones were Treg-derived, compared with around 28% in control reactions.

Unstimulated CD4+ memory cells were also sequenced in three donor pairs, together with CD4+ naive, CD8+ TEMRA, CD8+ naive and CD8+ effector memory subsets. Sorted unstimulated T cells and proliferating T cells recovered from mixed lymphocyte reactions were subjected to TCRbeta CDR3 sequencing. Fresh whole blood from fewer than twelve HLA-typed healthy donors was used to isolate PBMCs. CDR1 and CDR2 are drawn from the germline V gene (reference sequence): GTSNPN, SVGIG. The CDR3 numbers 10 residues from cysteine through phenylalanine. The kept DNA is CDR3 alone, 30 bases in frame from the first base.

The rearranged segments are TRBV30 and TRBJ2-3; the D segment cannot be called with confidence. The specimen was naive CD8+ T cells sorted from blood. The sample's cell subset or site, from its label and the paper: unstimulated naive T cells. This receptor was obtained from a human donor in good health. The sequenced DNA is TGTGTTGGCCTCACAGATACGCAGTATTTT. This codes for CVGLTDTQYF.